These 31 T cell receptor beta chains originate from one sample sequenced in a study of metastatic and nonmetastatic thyroid tumors. Treatment of any kind had been given to no patient before thyroid surgery. TCRdb re-called clones from the PCR reads using MiXCR. The sample contains some 52,000 clones, approximately 15% of which appear only once. The sample was blood. The receptors shown here come from a female donor with papillary thyroid cancer or a benign thyroid nodule (not recorded which). Some clones in this sample may be carry-over from other donors' samples.

The table lists this clone with many counts. Other DNA sequences in this specimen translate into the identical CDR3. The chain couples TRBV6-1 to TRBJ2-3; 11 bases are shared with TRBD2. Germline CDR1 MNHNS, CDR2 SASEGT. CDR3 length: 16 residues. Germline trimming cut 4 bases from V and 1 base from J; bases unmatched to any gene: 4. The CDR3 nucleotides are TGTGCCAGCAGTGGACTACTAGCGGGAGGCACAGATACGCAGTATTTT. The encoded protein is CASSGLLAGGTDTQYF.

This clone was detected ten times or more. The chain recombines TRBV7-9 with TRBJ2-3; D gene unclear. CDR3 length: 13 residues. Germline V gives CDR1 SEHNR, CDR2 FQNEAQ (reference sequence). Trimming left V 0 bases short and J 4 bases short, with 5 bases between. CDR3 sequence reads: CASSLASADTQYF. CDR3 sequence (DNA): TGTGCCAGCAGCTTAGCGAGCGCAGATACGCAGTATTTT.

The chain is built from TRBV30 and TRBJ1-6; TRBD1 matches at 10 bases. The CDR3 totals 14 residues. Germline CDR1 is GTSNPN and CDR2 is SVGIG (reference sequence). With V trimmed by 5 bases and J by 9 bases, 7 bases remained unmatched. CDR3 residues: CAWDKTGGISPLHF. In DNA form, the CDR3 reads TGTGCCTGGGATAAGACAGGGGGCATTTCACCCCTCCACTTT.

This clone has just a few counts. This could be a read error, since a much larger clone is one nucleotide away. Other DNA sequences in this specimen translate into the identical CDR3. The gene calls are TRBV10-3 and TRBJ2-2, with a weak D call TRBD2 (5 bases). Germline V gene data show CDR1 as ENHRY and CDR2 as SYGVKD. This CDR3 is built from 11 residues. The CDR3 sequence is CAISKSGELFF. As DNA, the CDR3 is TGTGCCATCAGTAAATCCGGGGAGCTTTTTTTT.

Notes on this clone: A much larger clone differs from this one at a single base, so this may be a read error. Here the CDR3 reads CASSIAHWTGPPGEPFF. The CDR3, as DNA: TGTGCCAGTAGTATAGCCCATTGGACAGGGCCTCCCGGGGAGCCGTTTTTT. The chain is built from TRBV19 and TRBJ2-2; 8 bases line up with TRBD1. The CDR3 sequence is 17 residues long. CDR1 is LNHDA, CDR2 SQIVND, per germline (reference sequence). The full variable domain, rest sourced from reference TRBV19 and TRBJ2-2, is DGGITQSPKYLFRKEGQNVTLSCEQNLNHDAMYWYRQDPGQGLRLIYYSQIVNDFQKGDIAEGYSVSREKKESFPLTVTSAQKNPTAFYLCASSIAHWTGPPGEPFFGEGSRLTVL.

This clone was recorded at least ten times. This chain uses TRBV7-2 with TRBJ2-3; the D gene is possibly TRBD1 (5 bases). The germline V gene has CDR1 SGHTA and CDR2 FQGNSA. The CDR3 extends over 16 amino acids. The ends were cut back, 5 bases at V and 0 bases at J, with 15 bases in the middle. CDR3 amino acids: CASSPGHGTSTDTQYF. CDR3 nucleotide sequence: TGTGCCAGCAGCCCTGGACACGGAACTAGCACAGATACGCAGTATTTT.

This clone was observed a few times. Other DNA variants within this sample encode the same CDR3. This CDR3 is CASSLPLSGPSEQYF. In DNA, the CDR3 is TGTGCCAGCAGTTTACCCCTATCGGGTCCCAGCGAGCAGTACTTC. V gene TRBV27 combines with J gene TRBJ2-7; D remains unclear. Trimming took 2 bases from V and 6 from J, leaving 17 bases between them. The CDR3 length is 15 residues. The germline V gene encodes CDR1 MNHEY and CDR2 SMNVEV (reference sequence).

This clone is labeled as medium-sized. The chain employs TRBV6-1 and TRBJ1-6, with D possibly TRBD1 on 5 matching bases. Germline V gene sequence: CDR1 MNHNS, CDR2 SASEGT. The CDR3 is 14 residues long. Trimming stripped 8 bases from V and 9 bases from J, with 17 bases between. CDR3 sequence: CASGHDGGGSPLHF. In DNA form, the CDR3 reads TGTGCCAGCGGACACGACGGTGGTGGTTCACCCCTCCACTTT.

The CDR3 coding sequence is TGTGCCAGCAGGCCCCCTTTAGGGCTTAGTCTTCAGCCCCAGCATTTT. It codes for CASRPPLGLSLQPQHF. J is TRBJ1-5 and V is TRBV28, with D unresolved. Deletions cut 6 bases from V and 6 bases from J, with 21 bases between. Looked up from germline, CDR1 is MDHEN and CDR2 is SYDVKM. CDR3 size: 16 residues.

This clone has a count of ten or more. The genes are TRBV6-4 and TRBJ2-2; no firm D call. The ends were cut back, 2 bases at V and 3 bases at J, with 7 bases in the middle. The length of the CDR3 is 14 residues. Germline V lookup: CDR1 MRHNA, CDR2 SNTAGT. In DNA form, the CDR3 reads TGTGCCAGCAGTGACGGTGTGGACACCGGGGAGCTGTTTTTT. This codes for CASSDGVDTGELFF.

This clone was seen at least ten times. The chain combines TRBV5-1 with TRBJ2-1; D possibly corresponds to TRBD2 (5 bases). The CDR3 has 16 amino acids. The germline CDR1 and CDR2 sequences are SGHRS and YFSETQ. V was trimmed by 1 base and J by 7 bases, leaving 18 bases between them. The CDR3 protein is CASSLYQRASGNEQFF. CDR3 nucleotide sequence: TGCGCCAGCAGCTTGTATCAAAGGGCCTCGGGGAATGAGCAGTTCTTC. The full variable domain, with the rest looked up from reference TRBV5-1 and TRBJ2-1, is KAGVTQTPRYLIKTRGQQVTLSCSPISGHRSVSWYQQTPGQGLQFLFEYFSETQRNKGNFPGRFSGRQFSNSRSEMNVSTLELGDSALYLCASSLYQRASGNEQFFGPGTRLTVL.

This clone showed up just a few times. The CDR3 protein is CASSYSVAGMKEQYF. CDR3 in DNA: TGTGCCAGCAGTTACTCGGTGGCAGGGATGAAAGAGCAGTACTTC. The V call is TRBV6-5, the J call TRBJ2-7, with D tentatively TRBD1 (5 bases). Trimming removed 0 bases at V and 7 bases at J, with 16 bases between. Germline-derived CDR1 and CDR2 are MNHEY and SVGAGI. The CDR3 spans 15 residues.

This clone has a count of ten or more. This sequence joins TRBV20-1 and TRBJ2-1; 8 nucleotides align to TRBD2. CDR1 is DFQATT, CDR2 SNEGSKA, per germline (reference sequence). The CDR3 extends over 15 amino acids. V gave up 5 bases and J gave up 8 bases; unmatched junction bases: 14. CDR3 DNA: TGCAGTGCTCGACTAGCGCAAAAAAGATACGATGAGCAGTTCTTC. It yields the protein CSARLAQKRYDEQFF.

This clone was counted many times. The rearrangement joins TRBV20-1 to TRBJ1-1; D may be TRBD1 (6 bases). The germline V and J ends were trimmed by 0 bases and 4 bases, with 12 bases remaining between them. CDR1 is DFQATT and CDR2 is SNEGSKA in the germline V gene (reference sequence). This CDR3 is 14 amino acids long. For the CDR3, the DNA is TGCAGTGCTAGAGAGTTACAGGGCGGCACTGAAGCTTTCTTT. Translation gives CSARELQGGTEAFF.

In this sample, this clone turned up a few times. The chain couples TRBV28 to TRBJ2-1; 8 nucleotides match TRBD2. CDR1 is MDHEN, CDR2 SYDVKM, per germline. The CDR3 totals 17 residues. V lost 7 bases to trimming and J lost 4 bases; unmatched junction nucleotides: 15. The CDR3 nucleotides are TGTGCCAGCATTTCACCACGACTAGCGTGCTGGTACAATGAGCAGTTCTTC. This translates into CASISPRLACWYNEQFF.

Many counts were recorded for this clone. The chain carries TRBV30 and TRBJ2-1, with D unclear. The CDR3 contains 13 residues. Germline V CDR1 and CDR2: GTSNPN, SVGIG (reference sequence). V was cut by 6 bases and J by 6 bases, with 15 bases left in between. CDR3 DNA: TGTGCCTGCACCCCGGGCCATTTCAATGAGCAGTTCTTC. This encodes CACTPGHFNEQFF.

Details on this clone: A much bigger clone sits one base away, suggesting this may be a read error. The chain carries TRBV2 and TRBJ2-5; 9 bases fit TRBD2. CDR1 is SNHLY, CDR2 FYNNEI, per germline. CDR3 size: 17 residues. Trimming removed 6 bases from V and 4 bases from J; junction bases left unmatched: 15. The CDR3 DNA reads TGTGCCAGCAGCAGCGACCTTAGCGGGAGCGGGAGAGAGACCCAGTACTTC. Translated, it gives CASSSDLSGSGRETQYF.

This clone has ten or more counts. This chain connects TRBV9 to TRBJ2-7, with TRBD2 as a possible D gene (6 bases). The V gene's germline CDR1 is SGDLS and CDR2 YYNGEE. Deletions cut 0 bases from V and 5 bases from J, with 21 bases between. The CDR3 length is 17 residues. CDR3 DNA sequence: TGTGCCAGCAGCGTAGATGCGGGGACTCGGACGGGGGACGAGCAGTACTTC. This encodes CASSVDAGTRTGDEQYF.

This clone was detected only a few times. At one of its ends the junction is not consistent with the germline gene, which may arise from a read error. The chain employs TRBV27 and TRBJ2-5; D possibly corresponds to TRBD1 (5 bases). The CDR3 is 15 residues long. Germline CDR1 is MNHEY and CDR2 is SMNVEV (reference sequence). The CDR3 coding sequence is TGTGCCAGCAGTCGGTACGAAAGGGGCCAAGAGACGCAGTACTTC. Encoded protein: CASSRYERGQETQYF.

This clone was seen at least ten times. This chain joins TRBV19 and TRBJ2-2; 14 bases line up with TRBD2. The length of the CDR3 is 17 residues. In germline, CDR1 is LNHDA, CDR2 SQIVND (reference sequence). The ends lost 2 bases at V and 7 bases at J; junction bases unmatched: 6. CDR3 sequence (DNA): TGTGCCAGTAGTATAATGACTAGCGGGAGGGCCGGCGGGGAGCTGTTTTTT. Amino acid sequence: CASSIMTSGRAGGELFF.

This clone was observed a handful of times. With a much larger clone just one base away, this may be a read error. The rearrangement joins TRBV20-1 to TRBJ2-1, with a tentative D call TRBD2 (5 bases). V lost 7 bases and J 9 bases, leaving 13 bases between the germline ends. The CDR3 spans 11 residues. Germline V gene lookup returns CDR1 DFQATT and CDR2 SNEGSKA (reference sequence). CDR3 nucleotides: TGCAGTGGGAGGACTGGCGCTGAGCAGTTCTTC. It is translated as CSGRTGAEQFF.

A word on this clone: A much more abundant neighbour one base away suggests this may be a read error. The CDR3 sequence: CASSSPRTGLSHAGELFF. The CDR3 nucleotides read TGTGCCAGCAGTTCGCCGAGGACAGGGCTATCTCACGCCGGGGAGCTGTTTTTT. V gene TRBV25-1 combines with J gene TRBJ2-2, with TRBD1 identical over 8 bases. The CDR3 spans 18 residues. Germline lookup yields CDR1 MGHDK and CDR2 SYGVNS. With V trimmed by 5 bases and J by 6 bases, 17 bases remained unmatched. The full variable domain, with the rest looked up from reference TRBV25-1 and TRBJ2-2, is EADIYQTPRYLVIGTGKKITLECSQTMGHDKMYWYQQDPGMELHLIHYSYGVNSTEKGDLSSESTVSRIRTEHFPLTLESARPSHTSQYLCASSSPRTGLSHAGELFFGEGSRLTVL.

The chain recombines TRBV7-3 with TRBJ1-6; D is uncertain. The CDR3 extends over 15 amino acids. The germline V gene has CDR1 SGHTA and CDR2 FQGTGA. Trimming took off 2 bases at V and 5 bases at J, with 10 bases between the two ends. The CDR3 nucleotides are TGTGCCAGCAGCTTACATTCAGGAAATAATTCACCCCTCCACTTT. Its translation is CASSLHSGNNSPLHF.

Ten or more counts support this clone. The CDR3 DNA sequence: TGTGCCAGCAGCTACCAGGGTAGCAATCAGCCCCAGCATTTT. Translating it yields CASSYQGSNQPQHF. The rearrangement links TRBV6-1 to TRBJ1-5; the D gene is possibly TRBD1 (5 bases). This CDR3 is built from 14 residues. V lost 6 bases and J lost 0, with 9 bases in between. Looked up from germline, CDR1 is MNHNS and CDR2 is SASEGT.

There are many counts of this clone. CDR3 nucleotide sequence: TGTGCCAGCAGCGGGACAGTCTCTGGAAACACCATATATTTT. Protein sequence: CASSGTVSGNTIYF. This chain uses TRBV7-9 with TRBJ1-3; TRBD1 aligns across 7 bases. This CDR3 has 14 residues. Germline CDR1 is SEHNR and CDR2 is FQNEAQ (reference sequence). Trimming removed 5 bases from V and 0 bases from J; junction bases left unmatched: 1.

This clone was counted a single time. The rearrangement uses TRBV11-2 and TRBJ2-3; D call uncertain. In germline, CDR1 is SGHAT, CDR2 FQNNGV. The CDR3 is made up of 17 amino acids. The V gene lost 5 bases and the J gene lost 1 base, with 19 bases spanning the gap. CDR3 bases: TGTGCCAGCAGCCTCCGAGGTGGAGTACATGGCACAGATACGCAGTATTTT. This codes for CASSLRGGVHGTDTQYF. The full variable domain, its missing parts supplied by reference TRBV11-2 and TRBJ2-3, is EAGVAQSPRYKIIEKRQSVAFWCNPISGHATLYWYQQILGQGPKLLIQFQNNGVVDDSQLPKDRFSAERLKGVDSTLKIQPAKLEDSAVYLCASSLRGGVHGTDTQYFGPGTRLTVL.

The V call is TRBV6-9, the J call TRBJ2-7; 7 bases align to TRBD1. V shed 8 bases and J 6 bases; nucleotides not matched to a gene: 4. CDR1 and CDR2 from the germline V gene are MNHGY and SVAAGI. The length of the CDR3 is 11 residues. CDR3 loop: CASGTVAEQYF. In nucleotides, the CDR3 is TGTGCCAGCGGGACAGTTGCCGAGCAGTACTTC.

At least ten counts were recorded for this clone. J is TRBJ2-3 and V is TRBV5-6; D not resolved. This CDR3 region has 13 residues. Trimming shortened V by 4 bases and J by 7 bases, and 13 bases separated the two germline ends. The germline CDR1 and CDR2 sequences are SGHDT and YYEEEE. CDR3 loop: CASSTTSMNTQYF. CDR3 coding DNA: TGTGCCAGCAGCACAACTTCGATGAATACGCAGTATTTT.

This clone occurred many times. V usage is TRBV11-1 and J usage is TRBJ2-5; D assignment may be TRBD1 or TRBD2 (5 bases each). The CDR3 is 14 residues long. V was clipped by 5 bases and J by 2 bases, with 12 bases between them. Germline V gene sequence: CDR1 SGHAT, CDR2 FQDESV (reference sequence). The CDR3 DNA sequence: TGTGCCAGCAGCCCCAGGGAGCAGCAAGAGACCCAGTACTTC. Translated, it gives CASSPREQQETQYF.

This clone was recorded a few times. This sequence joins TRBV27 and TRBJ2-7, with D perhaps TRBD1 (7 bases). V was cut by 5 bases and J by 5 bases, with 22 bases left in between. CDR1 MNHEY and CDR2 SMNVEV come from the germline V gene (reference sequence). The CDR3 is made up of 16 amino acids. Here the CDR3 DNA reads TGTGCCAGCAGTAATATTGCCGTGACAGGGAGGAACGAGCAGTACTTC. Translating it yields CASSNIAVTGRNEQYF.

This clone has at least ten counts. The V and J genes are TRBV11-2 and TRBJ2-7; tentative D call: TRBD2 (6 bases). The V gene lost 5 bases and the J gene lost 6 bases, with 20 bases spanning the gap. Germline values: CDR1 SGHAT, CDR2 FQNNGV. This CDR3 has 15 amino acids. CDR3 in amino acids: CASSTNRRGLSEQYF. DNA for the CDR3: TGTGCCAGCAGCACAAATAGGCGGGGTTTGTCCGAGCAGTACTTC.